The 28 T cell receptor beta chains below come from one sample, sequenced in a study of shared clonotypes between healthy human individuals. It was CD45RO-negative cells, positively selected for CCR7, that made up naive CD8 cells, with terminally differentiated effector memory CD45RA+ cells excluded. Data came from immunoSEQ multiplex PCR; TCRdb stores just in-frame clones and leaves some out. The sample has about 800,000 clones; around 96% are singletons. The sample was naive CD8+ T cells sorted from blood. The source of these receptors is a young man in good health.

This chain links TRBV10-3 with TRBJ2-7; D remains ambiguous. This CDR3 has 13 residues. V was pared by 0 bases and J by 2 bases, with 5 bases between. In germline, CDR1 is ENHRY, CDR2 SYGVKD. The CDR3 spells CAISESETYEQYF. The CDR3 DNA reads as TGTGCCATCAGTGAGTCGGAGACCTACGAGCAGTACTTC.

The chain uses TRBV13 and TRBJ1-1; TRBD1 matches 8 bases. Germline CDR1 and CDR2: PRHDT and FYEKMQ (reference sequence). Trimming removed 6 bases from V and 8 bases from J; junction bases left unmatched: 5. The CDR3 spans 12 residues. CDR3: CASRKGTGEAFF. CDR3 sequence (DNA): TGTGCCAGCAGAAAAGGGACAGGCGAAGCTTTCTTT. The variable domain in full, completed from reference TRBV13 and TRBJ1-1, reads AAGVIQSPRHLIKEKRETATLKCYPIPRHDTVYWYQQGPGQDPQFLISFYEKMQSDKGSIPDRFSAQQFSDYHSELNMSSLELGDSALYFCASRKGTGEAFFGQGTRLTVV.

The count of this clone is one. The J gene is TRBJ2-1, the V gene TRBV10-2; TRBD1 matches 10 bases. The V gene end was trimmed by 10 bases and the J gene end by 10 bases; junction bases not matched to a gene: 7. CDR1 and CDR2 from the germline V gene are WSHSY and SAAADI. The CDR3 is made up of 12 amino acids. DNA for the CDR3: TGCGCCACCGGGGACAGGGGAAACGAGCAGTTCTTC. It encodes CATGDRGNEQFF.

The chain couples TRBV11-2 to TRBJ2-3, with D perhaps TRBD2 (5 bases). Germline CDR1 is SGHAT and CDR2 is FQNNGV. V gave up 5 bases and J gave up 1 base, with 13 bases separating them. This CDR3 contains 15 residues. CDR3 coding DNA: TGTGCCAGCAGCCCTGGACTTTCTGGCACAGATACGCAGTATTTT. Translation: CASSPGLSGTDTQYF.

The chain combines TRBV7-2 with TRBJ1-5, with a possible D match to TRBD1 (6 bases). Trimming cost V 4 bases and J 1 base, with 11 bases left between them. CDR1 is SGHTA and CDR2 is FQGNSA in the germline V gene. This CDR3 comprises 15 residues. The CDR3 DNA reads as TGTGCCAGCAGCTCCGGACAGTGGAGCAATCAGCCCCAGCATTTT. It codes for CASSSGQWSNQPQHF.

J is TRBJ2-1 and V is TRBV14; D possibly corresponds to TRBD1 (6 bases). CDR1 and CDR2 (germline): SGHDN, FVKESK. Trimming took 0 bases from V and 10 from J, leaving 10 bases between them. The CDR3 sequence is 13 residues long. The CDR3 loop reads CASSQDGGWEQFF. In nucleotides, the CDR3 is TGTGCCAGCAGCCAAGATGGGGGCTGGGAGCAGTTCTTC. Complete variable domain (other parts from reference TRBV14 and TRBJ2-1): EAGVTQFPSHSVIEKGQTVTLRCDPISGHDNLYWYRRVMGKEIKFLLHFVKESKQDESGMPNNRFLAERTGGTYSTLKVQPAELEDSGVYFCASSQDGGWEQFFGPGTRLTVL.

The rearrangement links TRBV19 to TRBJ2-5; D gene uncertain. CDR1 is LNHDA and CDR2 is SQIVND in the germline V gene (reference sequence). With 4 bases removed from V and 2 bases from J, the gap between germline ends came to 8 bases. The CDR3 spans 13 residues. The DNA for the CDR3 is TGTGCCAGTAGTAGGTTAAGTCAAGAGACCCAGTACTTC. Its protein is CASSRLSQETQYF.

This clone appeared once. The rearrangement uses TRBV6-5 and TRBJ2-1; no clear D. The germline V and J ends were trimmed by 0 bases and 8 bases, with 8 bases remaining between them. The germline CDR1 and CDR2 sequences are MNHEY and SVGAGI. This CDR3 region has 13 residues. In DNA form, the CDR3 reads TGTGCCAGCAGTTACTCCAAGCTAGATGAGCAGTTCTTC. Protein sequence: CASSYSKLDEQFF.

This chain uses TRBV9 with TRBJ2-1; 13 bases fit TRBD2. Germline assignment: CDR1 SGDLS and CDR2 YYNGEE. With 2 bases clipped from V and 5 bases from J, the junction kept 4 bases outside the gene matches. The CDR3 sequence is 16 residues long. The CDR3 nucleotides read TGTGCCAGCAGCGTGAGTGGACTAGCGGGAGACAATGAGCAGTTCTTC. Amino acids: CASSVSGLAGDNEQFF.

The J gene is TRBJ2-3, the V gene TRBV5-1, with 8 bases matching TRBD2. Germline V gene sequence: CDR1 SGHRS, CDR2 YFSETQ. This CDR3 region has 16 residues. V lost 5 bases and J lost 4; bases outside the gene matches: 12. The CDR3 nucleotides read TGCGCCAGCAGTTCCCCGGGACTAGAAACAGCAGATACGCAGTATTTT. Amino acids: CASSSPGLETADTQYF.

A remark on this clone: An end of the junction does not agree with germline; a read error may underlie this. CDR3 coding DNA: TGCGCCAGCAGACAAGAAAGCGGTAGCTCCTACAATGAGCAGTTCTTC. Residues: CASRQESGSSYNEQFF. V gene TRBV4-3 combines with J gene TRBJ2-1; TRBD2 is a possible D gene (5 bases). The CDR3 runs 16 residues. Per the germline V gene, CDR1 is LGHNA and CDR2 is YSLEER.

CDR3 sequence reads: CASSDGVGNTIYF. The CDR3 DNA follows: TGCGCCAGCAGCGACGGGGTTGGAAACACCATATATTTT. The chain carries TRBV10-1 and TRBJ1-3; D is undetermined. Germline V CDR1 and CDR2: WNHNN, SYGVQD (reference sequence). The length of the CDR3 is 13 residues. V dropped 6 bases and J dropped 3 bases, with 9 bases sitting between them.

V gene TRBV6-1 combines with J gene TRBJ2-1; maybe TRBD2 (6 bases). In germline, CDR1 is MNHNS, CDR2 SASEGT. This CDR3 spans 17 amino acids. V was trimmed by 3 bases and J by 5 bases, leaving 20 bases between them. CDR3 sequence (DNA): TGTGCCAGCAGTGAGGGGACCAGGGTTGTAGCGGACAATGAGCAGTTCTTC. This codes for CASSEGTRVVADNEQFF.

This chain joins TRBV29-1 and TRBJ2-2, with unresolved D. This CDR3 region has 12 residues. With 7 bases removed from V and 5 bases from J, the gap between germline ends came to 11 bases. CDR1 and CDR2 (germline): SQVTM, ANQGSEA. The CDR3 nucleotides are TGCAGCGGGAAAAGTCCGACCGGGGAGCTGTTTTTT. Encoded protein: CSGKSPTGELFF.

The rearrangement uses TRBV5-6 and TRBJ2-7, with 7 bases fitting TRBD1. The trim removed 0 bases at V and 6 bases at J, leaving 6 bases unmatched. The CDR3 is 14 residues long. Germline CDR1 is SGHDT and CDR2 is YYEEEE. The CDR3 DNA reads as TGTGCCAGCAGCTTGGGGACAGGAAACGCCGAGCAGTACTTC. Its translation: CASSLGTGNAEQYF.

The CDR3 DNA reads TGTGCCAGCACGTCGAAGAAGTGGAAGGAGACCCAGTACTTC. Protein product: CASTSKKWKETQYF. The chain recombines TRBV28 with TRBJ2-5; D gene uncertain. Per the germline V gene, CDR1 is MDHEN and CDR2 is SYDVKM. V lost 7 bases and J lost 5, with 17 bases in between. The CDR3 length is 14 residues. Full variable domain (outside the CDR3, taken from reference TRBV28 and TRBJ2-5): DVKVTQSSRYLVKRTGEKVFLECVQDMDHENMFWYRQDPGLGLRLIYFSYDVKMKEKGDIPEGYSVSREKKERFSLILESASTNQTSMYLCASTSKKWKETQYFGPGTRLLVL.

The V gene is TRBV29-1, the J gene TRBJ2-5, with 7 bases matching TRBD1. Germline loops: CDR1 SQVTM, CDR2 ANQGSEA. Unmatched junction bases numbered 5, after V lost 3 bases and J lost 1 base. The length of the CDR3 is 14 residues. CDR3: CSVDPTGAQETQYF. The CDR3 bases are TGCAGCGTTGATCCAACAGGGGCCCAAGAGACCCAGTACTTC.

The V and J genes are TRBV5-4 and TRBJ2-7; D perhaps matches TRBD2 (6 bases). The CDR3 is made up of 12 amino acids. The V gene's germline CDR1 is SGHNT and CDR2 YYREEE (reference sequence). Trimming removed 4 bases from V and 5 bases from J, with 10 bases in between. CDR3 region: CASSPAGHEQYF. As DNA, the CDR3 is TGTGCCAGCAGCCCGGCGGGGCACGAGCAGTACTTC.

The CDR3 reads CASRGLAVTSYEQYF. The CDR3 nucleotides are TGTGCCAGCAGGGGACTAGCGGTCACTTCCTACGAGCAGTACTTC. The chain joins TRBV27 to TRBJ2-7; 11 bases line up with TRBD2. J was trimmed by 1 base and V by 6 bases; bases with no gene match: 5. The CDR3 loop spans 15 amino acids. CDR1 MNHEY and CDR2 SMNVEV come from the germline V gene (reference sequence).

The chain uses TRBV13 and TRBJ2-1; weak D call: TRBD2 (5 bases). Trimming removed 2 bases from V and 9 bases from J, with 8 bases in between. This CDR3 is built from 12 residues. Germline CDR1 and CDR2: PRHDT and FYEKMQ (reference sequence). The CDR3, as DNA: TGTGCCAGCAGCTTACGGCGGGTTGAGCAGTTCTTC. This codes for CASSLRRVEQFF.

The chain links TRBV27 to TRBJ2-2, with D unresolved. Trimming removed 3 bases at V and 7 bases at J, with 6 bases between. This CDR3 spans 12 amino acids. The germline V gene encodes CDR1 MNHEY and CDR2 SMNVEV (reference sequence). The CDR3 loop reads CASSFPRGELFF. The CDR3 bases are TGTGCCAGCAGTTTCCCCCGCGGGGAGCTGTTTTTT.

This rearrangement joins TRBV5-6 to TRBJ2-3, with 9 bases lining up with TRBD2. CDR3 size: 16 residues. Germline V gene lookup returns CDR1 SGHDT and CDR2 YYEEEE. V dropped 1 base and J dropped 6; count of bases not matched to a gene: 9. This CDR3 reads CASSLWWREGPDTQYF. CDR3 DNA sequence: TGTGCCAGCAGCTTGTGGTGGCGGGAGGGCCCCGATACGCAGTATTTT.

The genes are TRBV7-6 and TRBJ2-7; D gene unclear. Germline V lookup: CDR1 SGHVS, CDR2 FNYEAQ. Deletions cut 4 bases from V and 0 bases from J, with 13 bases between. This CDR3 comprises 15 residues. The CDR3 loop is CASSSPAGSSYEQYF. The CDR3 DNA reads TGTGCCAGCAGCTCACCGGCAGGAAGCTCCTACGAGCAGTACTTC.

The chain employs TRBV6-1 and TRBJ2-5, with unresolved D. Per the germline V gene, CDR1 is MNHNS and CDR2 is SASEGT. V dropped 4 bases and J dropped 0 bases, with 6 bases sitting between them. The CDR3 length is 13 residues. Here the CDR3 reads CASSAGYQETQYF. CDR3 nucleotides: TGTGCCAGCAGTGCCGGGTACCAAGAGACCCAGTACTTC.

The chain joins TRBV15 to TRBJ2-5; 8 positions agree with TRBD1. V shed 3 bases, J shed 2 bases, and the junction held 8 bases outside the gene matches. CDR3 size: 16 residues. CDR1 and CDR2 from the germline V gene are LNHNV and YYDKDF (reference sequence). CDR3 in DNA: TGTGCCACCAGCAGGACCCGGGACAGGACGCAAGAGACCCAGTACTTC. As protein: CATSRTRDRTQETQYF.

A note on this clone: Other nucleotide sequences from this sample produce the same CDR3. The CDR3 protein is CASSPRGYNEQFF. The CDR3 DNA sequence: TGTGCCAGCAGCCCTCGGGGCTACAATGAGCAGTTCTTC. This sequence joins TRBV7-6 and TRBJ2-1; D is perhaps TRBD2 (5 bases). The CDR3 is 13 residues long. Deletions cut 5 bases from V and 3 bases from J, with 8 bases between. The germline CDR1 and CDR2 sequences are SGHVS and FNYEAQ.

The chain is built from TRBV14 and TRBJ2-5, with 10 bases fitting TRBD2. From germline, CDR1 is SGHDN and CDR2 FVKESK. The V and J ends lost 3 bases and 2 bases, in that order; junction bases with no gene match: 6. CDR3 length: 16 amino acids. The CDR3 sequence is CASSQRLAGLQETQYF. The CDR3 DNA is TGTGCCAGCAGCCAGCGACTAGCGGGTCTACAAGAGACCCAGTACTTC.

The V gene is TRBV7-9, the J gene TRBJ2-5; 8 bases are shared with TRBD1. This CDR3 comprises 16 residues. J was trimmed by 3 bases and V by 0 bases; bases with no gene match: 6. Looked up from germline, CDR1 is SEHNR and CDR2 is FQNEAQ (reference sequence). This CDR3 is CASSLAGNRGEETQYF. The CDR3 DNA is TGTGCCAGCAGCTTAGCGGGAAACAGGGGGGAAGAGACCCAGTACTTC.